Listed below are T cell receptor beta chains from one sample, sequenced in a study of blood T cell repertoires in COVID-19. TCRdb keeps only in-frame clones here, not all; method: immunoSEQ multiplex PCR. The sample lists 300,000 to 400,000 clones, 85% to 90% occurring once. Material: peripheral blood. The receptors originated from a human donor in a cohort sampled during active COVID-19. Each CDR3 is given with its conserved first and last residue. A D gene is named only where the DNA matches it firmly. Clone sizes are given selectively: once, few, many, or a class where the clone is expanded.

DNA: TGTGCCAGCAGTTTCGGGGGTAACACTGAAGCTTTCTTT
CDR3: CASSFGGNTEAFF
V: TRBV12-3/TRBV12-4
length: 13
D: .
J: TRBJ1-1
size: once

DNA: TGTGCCAGCAGTCCGGCCTACAATGAGCAGTTCTTC
CDR3: CASSPAYNEQFF
V: TRBV12-3/TRBV12-4
length: 12
D: .
J: TRBJ2-1
size: .

DNA: TGTGCCAGCAGCGGTACAGGGGACACTGGTCAGCCCCAGCATTTT
CDR3: CASSGTGDTGQPQHF
V: TRBV9
length: 15
D: TRBD1
J: TRBJ1-5
size: once

DNA: TGTGCCTGGAGTCCGACAGCTGAAGCTTTCTTT
CDR3: CAWSPTAEAFF
V: TRBV30
length: 11
D: .
J: TRBJ1-1
size: .

DNA: TGTGCCACCCTTAACCCCACCGGGACAGGGGTATCCTACGAGCAGTACTTC
CDR3: CATLNPTGTGVSYEQYF
V: TRBV6-4
length: 17
D: TRBD1
J: TRBJ2-7
size: .

DNA: TGTGCCAGCAGTCGAGAAAGGGGGAGCTCCTACGAGCAGTACTTC
CDR3: CASSRERGSSYEQYF
V: TRBV6-4
length: 15
D: .
J: TRBJ2-7
size: .

DNA: TGTGCCACCAGCAGAGATCTGGGCCGGTGGACTGAAGCTTTCTTT
CDR3: CATSRDLGRWTEAFF
V: TRBV15
length: 15
D: .
J: TRBJ1-1
size: .

DNA: TGTGCCAGCACCCCTCTAGGAGGGCCTGAAGCTTTCTTT
CDR3: CASTPLGGPEAFF
V: TRBV27
length: 13
D: .
J: TRBJ1-1
size: .

DNA: TGTGCCAGCGGACAGGGGGCGTTCACTGAAGCTTTCTTT
CDR3: CASGQGAFTEAFF
V: TRBV13
length: 13
D: TRBD1
J: TRBJ1-1
size: .

DNA: TGTGCCAGCAGCTTACAGAAGAACACCGGGGAGCTGTTTTTT
CDR3: CASSLQKNTGELFF
V: TRBV7-9
length: 14
D: .
J: TRBJ2-2
size: .

DNA: TGTGCCAGCAGCCAAGCCCAATTTGAAGAGACCCAGTACTTC
CDR3: CASSQAQFEETQYF
V: TRBV3-1/TRBV3-2
length: 14
D: .
J: TRBJ2-5
size: .

DNA: TGCGCCAGCAGCAACAGGGAACCCTCTGGAAACACCATATATTTT
CDR3: CASSNREPSGNTIYF
V: TRBV4-1
length: 15
D: .
J: TRBJ1-3
size: .

DNA: TGTGCCAGTGCCGGGACAGGGACCGGGGAGCTGTTTTTT
CDR3: CASAGTGTGELFF
V: TRBV19
length: 13
D: TRBD1
J: TRBJ2-2
size: .

DNA: TGTGCCAGCAGCTCGGGACAGGGGGCTTACTATGGCTACACCTTC
CDR3: CASSSGQGAYYGYTF
V: TRBV9
length: 15
D: TRBD1
J: TRBJ1-2
size: .

DNA: TGTGCCAGCAGCTGGGACGGGACAGGCAACCTCCAAGAGACCCAGTACTTC
CDR3: CASSWDGTGNLQETQYF
V: TRBV5-8
length: 17
D: TRBD1
J: TRBJ2-5
size: .

DNA: TGCAGTGCTGCCTCGGACAATGAGCAGTTCTTC
CDR3: CSAASDNEQFF
V: TRBV20-1
length: 11
D: .
J: TRBJ2-1
size: .

DNA: TGCGCCAGCAGCTTTGCAGGGAACACTGAAGCTTTCTTT
CDR3: CASSFAGNTEAFF
V: TRBV5-1
length: 13
D: .
J: TRBJ1-1
size: .

DNA: TGTGCCAGCAGCCAGAGACTAGCGGGGTACATGGATACGCAGTATTTT
CDR3: CASSQRLAGYMDTQYF
V: TRBV7-6
length: 16
D: TRBD2
J: TRBJ2-3
size: .

DNA: TGTGCCTGGAGTGATCCCCAGGGTCCGAAACTGTTTTTT
CDR3: CAWSDPQGPKLFF
V: TRBV30
length: 13
D: .
J: TRBJ1-4
size: .

DNA: TGTGCCTGGAGGTCCGGGACAGGGTTCCACGAGCAGTACTTC
CDR3: CAWRSGTGFHEQYF
V: TRBV30
length: 14
D: TRBD1
J: TRBJ2-7
size: .

DNA: TGTGCCCTCAGGGGCAGGAACACTGAAGCTTTCTTT
CDR3: CALRGRNTEAFF
V: TRBV19
length: 12
D: .
J: TRBJ1-1
size: .

DNA: TGTGCCAGCAGTCCCGGGACTTTCTTCTCCTACGAGCAGTACTTC
CDR3: CASSPGTFFSYEQYF
V: TRBV28
length: 15
D: .
J: TRBJ2-7
size: .

DNA: TGCAGCGTTACCGGGATAATGAACACTGAAGCTTTCTTT
CDR3: CSVTGIMNTEAFF
V: TRBV29-1
length: 13
D: .
J: TRBJ1-1
size: .

DNA: TGTGCCAGCAGTGTGACAGTCGCAAGGGGACAGGGATGCGTCTTC
CDR3: CASSVTVARGQGCVF
V: TRBV2
length: 15
D: TRBD1
J: TRBJ2-1
size: .

DNA: TGCGCCAGCAGCTTGGGGACAGGGTGGAACACTGAAGCTTTCTTT
CDR3: CASSLGTGWNTEAFF
V: TRBV5-1
length: 15
D: TRBD1
J: TRBJ1-1
size: .

DNA: TGTGCCAGCAGCTTAAACGGGGACACTGGGGCCAACGTCCTGACTTTC
CDR3: CASSLNGDTGANVLTF
V: TRBV7-3
length: 16
D: .
J: TRBJ2-6
size: .

DNA: TGTGCCAGCCTCGACAGGGGTTACGAGCAGTACTTC
CDR3: CASLDRGYEQYF
V: TRBV2
length: 12
D: TRBD1
J: TRBJ2-7
size: .

DNA: TGTGCCAGCAGCCAAGATATTGTCTACTACGAGCAGTACTTC
CDR3: CASSQDIVYYEQYF
V: TRBV3-1/TRBV3-2
length: 14
D: .
J: TRBJ2-7
size: .

DNA: TGTGCCAGCCAGACGTCAGGGGGGCCCTACGAGCAGTACTTC
CDR3: CASQTSGGPYEQYF
V: TRBV2
length: 14
D: .
J: TRBJ2-7
size: .

DNA: TGTGCCAGCAGTGAAGCAGGGACAGTCCCCTTCTACAATGAGCAGTTCTTC
CDR3: CASSEAGTVPFYNEQFF
V: TRBV2
length: 17
D: TRBD1
J: TRBJ2-1
size: .

DNA: TGTGCCAGCAGCCAAGGGCTAGCGGGGCCAAACACCGGGGAGCTGTTTTTT
CDR3: CASSQGLAGPNTGELFF
V: TRBV14
length: 17
D: TRBD2
J: TRBJ2-2
size: .

DNA: TGTGCCAGCAGCCGTCCGGGCGGGAGGGTCACCGGGGAGCTGTTTTTT
CDR3: CASSRPGGRVTGELFF
V: TRBV3-1/TRBV3-2
length: 16
D: TRBD2
J: TRBJ2-2
size: .

DNA: TGTGCCATCAGCCGGACAGCGGAGAACACTGAAGCTTTCTTT
CDR3: CAISRTAENTEAFF
V: TRBV10-3
length: 14
D: .
J: TRBJ1-1
size: .

DNA: TGTGCCACCAGGAACCTAGGGGCAGGGGCTCATGAGCAGTTCTTC
CDR3: CATRNLGAGAHEQFF
V: TRBV15
length: 15
D: .
J: TRBJ2-1
size: .

DNA: TGTGCCAGCAGTTTCTGGGGCCTAGAGACCCAGTACTTC
CDR3: CASSFWGLETQYF
V: TRBV28
length: 13
D: .
J: TRBJ2-5
size: .

DNA: TGTGCCAGCAGCCAAGACGTGAGCTCCTACAATGAGCAGTTCTTC
CDR3: CASSQDVSSYNEQFF
V: TRBV3-1/TRBV3-2
length: 15
D: .
J: TRBJ2-1
size: .

DNA: TGTGCCAGCAGCCAAGATCAGGTAGCGGGGGGGCCGGGGACCGGGGAGCTGTTTTTT
CDR3: CASSQDQVAGGPGTGELFF
V: TRBV4-2
length: 19
D: TRBD2
J: TRBJ2-2
size: .

DNA: TGCGCCAGCAGTCATGACAGGGTCTCTGGGGCCAACGTCCTGACTTTC
CDR3: CASSHDRVSGANVLTF
V: TRBV5-1
length: 16
D: TRBD1
J: TRBJ2-6
size: few

DNA: TGTGCCAGCAGCATTTTAGCGGGAGGGCCGGGTGAAGAGACCCAGTACTTC
CDR3: CASSILAGGPGEETQYF
V: TRBV7-8
length: 17
D: TRBD2
J: TRBJ2-5
size: .